The 9 T cell receptor beta chains below all came from one sample that was sequenced in a study of shared clonotypes between healthy human individuals. The repertoire was sequenced with immunoSEQ multiplex PCR; TCRdb's copy has only in-frame clones and lacks some. The sample carries about 1.9 million clones, about 93% recorded once. The naive CD8 population came from CD45RO-negative cells selected for CCR7, without terminally differentiated effector memory CD45RA+ cells. Specimen: naive CD8+ T cells from PBMCs. These receptors all come from a man younger than 35 in good health. Some clones in this sample may be carry-over from other donors' samples.

The V and J genes are TRBV9 and TRBJ1-4; no clear D gene. CDR1 is SGDLS and CDR2 is YYNGEE in the germline V gene. V gave up 4 bases and J gave up 2 bases, with 12 bases separating them. This CDR3 has 15 amino acids. In DNA, the CDR3 is TGTGCCAGCAGCCCGGACCGGGCGACTAATGAAAAACTGTTTTTT. This gives the protein CASSPDRATNEKLFF. Full variable domain (missing parts from reference TRBV9 and TRBJ1-4): DSGVTQTPKHLITATGQRVTLRCSPRSGDLSVYWYQQSLDQGLQFLIQYYNGEERAKGNILERFSAQQFPDLHSELNLSSLELGDSALYFCASSPDRATNEKLFFGSGTQLSVL.

The chain joins TRBV7-8 to TRBJ2-1; D call uncertain. CDR1 SGHVS and CDR2 FQNEAQ come from the germline V gene. V was trimmed by 2 bases and J by 5 bases, leaving 4 bases between them. The CDR3 spans 12 residues. The CDR3 loop reads CASSLLNNEQFF. In DNA, the CDR3 is TGTGCCAGCAGCTTACTTAACAATGAGCAGTTCTTC. The complete variable domain, with remaining parts taken from reference TRBV7-8 and TRBJ2-1, reads GAGVSQSPRYKVAKRGQDVALRCDPISGHVSLFWYQQALGQGPEFLTYFQNEAQLDKSGLPSDRFFAERPEGSVSTLKIQRTQQEDSAVYLCASSLLNNEQFFGPGTRLTVL.

This clone was observed once. The chain has TRBV13 and TRBJ1-1, with D unresolved. Germline CDR1 and CDR2: PRHDT and FYEKMQ (reference sequence). Trimming cost V 3 bases and J 8 bases, with 10 bases left between them. The CDR3 has 12 amino acids. The DNA of the CDR3 is TGTGCCAGCAGCTTCGGGCCTTCCGAAGCTTTCTTT. As protein: CASSFGPSEAFF.

The V and J genes are TRBV5-4 and TRBJ2-7; D is possibly TRBD2 (5 bases). Trimming shortened V by 4 bases and J by 0 bases, and 14 bases separated the two germline ends. CDR1 SGHNT and CDR2 YYREEE come from the germline V gene (reference sequence). The CDR3 contains 15 residues. The CDR3 DNA sequence: TGTGCCAGCAGCCGATTAGATGAGGGCTCCTACGAGCAGTACTTC. It is translated as CASSRLDEGSYEQYF.

V usage is TRBV6-6 and J usage is TRBJ2-7, with 7 bases aligning to TRBD2. Losses at the gene ends were 0 bases for V and 7 bases for J; bases not matched to a gene: 12. Germline V CDR1 and CDR2: MNHNY, SVGAGI (reference sequence). This CDR3 is 16 amino acids long. The CDR3 region is CASSYSTLAATGEQYF. DNA for the CDR3: TGTGCCAGCAGTTACTCGACCCTAGCGGCCACAGGAGAGCAGTACTTC.

The chain joins TRBV29-1 to TRBJ2-7; weak D call: TRBD1 (6 bases). CDR1 SQVTM and CDR2 ANQGSEA come from the germline V gene. Trimming removed 7 bases at V and 3 bases at J, with 13 bases between. This CDR3 has 12 amino acids. CDR3 bases: TGCAGCGCCCGGGACACCGACTACGAGCAGTACTTC. Amino acid sequence: CSARDTDYEQYF.

V is TRBV25-1 and J is TRBJ2-7; 11 nucleotides line up with TRBD2. The CDR3 consists of 16 residues. Germline CDR1 and CDR2: MGHDK and SYGVNS. V lost 3 bases to trimming and J lost 3 bases; unmatched junction nucleotides: 7. The CDR3 spells CASSDGLAGGNYEQYF. CDR3 nucleotide sequence: TGTGCCAGCAGTGATGGACTAGCGGGTGGTAACTACGAGCAGTACTTC.

The genes are TRBV7-2 and TRBJ2-2; no firm D call. Germline CDR1 SGHTA, CDR2 FQGNSA. V lost 0 bases, J lost 7 bases, and 6 bases lay in between. There are 13 residues in the CDR3. The CDR3: CASSLAVGGELFF. DNA for the CDR3: TGTGCCAGCAGCTTAGCTGTTGGCGGGGAGCTGTTTTTT.

The chain uses TRBV7-9 and TRBJ2-1; TRBD2 agrees at 15 bases. Germline CDR1 is SEHNR and CDR2 is FQNEAQ (reference sequence). The CDR3 loop spans 19 amino acids. After removal of 5 bases from V and 4 bases from J, the junction contained 12 bases not matched to a gene. CDR3 DNA: TGTGCCAGCAGCGGTCCGGGACTAGCGGGAGGAGGAGGATACAATGAGCAGTTCTTC. Amino acids: CASSGPGLAGGGGYNEQFF.